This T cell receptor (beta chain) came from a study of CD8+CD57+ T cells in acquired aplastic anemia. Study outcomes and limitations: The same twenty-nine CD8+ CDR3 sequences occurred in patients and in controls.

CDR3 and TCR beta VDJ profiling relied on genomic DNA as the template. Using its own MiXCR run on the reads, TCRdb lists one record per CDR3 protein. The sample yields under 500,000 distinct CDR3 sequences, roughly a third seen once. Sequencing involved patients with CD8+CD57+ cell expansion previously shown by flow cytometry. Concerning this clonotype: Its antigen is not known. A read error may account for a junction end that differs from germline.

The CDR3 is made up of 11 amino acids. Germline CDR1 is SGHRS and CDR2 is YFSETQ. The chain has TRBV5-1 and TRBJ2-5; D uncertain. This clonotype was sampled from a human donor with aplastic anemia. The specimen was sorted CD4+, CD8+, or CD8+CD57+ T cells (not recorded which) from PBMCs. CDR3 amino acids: CASGLSETQYF. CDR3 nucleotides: TGCGCCAGCGGCTTGTCGGAGACCCAGTACTTC.